These 31 T cell receptor beta chains were all obtained from the same sample, sequenced in a study of blood T cell repertoires in COVID-19. The data were produced by immunoSEQ multiplex PCR, yet TCRdb's version contains in-frame clones alone and is incomplete. The table has about 300,000 clones, 80% to 90% seen once. The specimen was peripheral blood. These receptors came from a woman aged 50 to 65 with acute or convalescent COVID-19.

The chain couples TRBV5-5 to TRBJ1-3, with 8 bases fitting TRBD1. The CDR3 runs to 16 residues. Germline CDR1 reads SGHKS; CDR2 reads YYEKEE (reference sequence). Trimming took 5 bases from V and 8 from J; bases not matched to a gene: 15. CDR3 DNA: TGTGCCAGCAGTCTGGACAGGGACATAGAGTCCGACACCATATATTTT. The encoded protein is CASSLDRDIESDTIYF.

This clone was found a few times. The chain links TRBV5-4 to TRBJ1-2, with D unclear. The germline V gene has CDR1 SGHNT and CDR2 YYREEE (reference sequence). CDR3 length: 15 amino acids. The V end lost 1 base, the J end lost 0 bases, and 10 bases lay between the germline ends. CDR3 protein: CASSLWAVANYGYTF. In DNA, the CDR3 is TGTGCCAGCAGCTTGTGGGCAGTAGCTAACTATGGCTACACCTTC.

The chain links TRBV20-1 to TRBJ1-2, with unresolved D. This CDR3 is 11 amino acids long. Trimming stripped 6 bases from V and 4 bases from J, with 9 bases between. The germline V gene encodes CDR1 DFQATT and CDR2 SNEGSKA (reference sequence). The CDR3 DNA sequence: TGCAGTGCACCCCCTACCTATGGCTACACCTTC. It encodes CSAPPTYGYTF.

CDR3 loop: CASSYSNGGTQYF. CDR3 nucleotides: TGTGCCAGCAGTTACAGTAACGGCGGGACCCAGTACTTC. The V call is TRBV6-2 or TRBV6-3, the J call TRBJ2-5; D is unresolved. Germline CDR1 and CDR2: MNHEY and SVGEGT. The CDR3 is made up of 13 amino acids. Trimming took off 2 bases at V and 7 bases at J, with 11 bases between the two ends.

The genes are TRBV2 and TRBJ2-1; no clear D gene. CDR1 SNHLY and CDR2 FYNNEI come from the germline V gene. The CDR3 spans 14 residues. V gave up 3 bases and J gave up 8 bases, with 14 bases separating them. The CDR3 reads CASSERLSWDEQFF. The CDR3 DNA reads TGTGCCAGCAGTGAGAGGCTCTCGTGGGATGAGCAGTTCTTC.

The V and J genes are TRBV19 and TRBJ1-2; D may be TRBD1 (5 bases). V was clipped by 8 bases and J by 3 bases, with 16 bases between them. Germline V gene data show CDR1 as LNHDA and CDR2 as SQIVND (reference sequence). The CDR3 spans 14 residues. CDR3 sequence reads: CASSNRTVYYGYTF. In nucleotides, the CDR3 is TGTGCCAGTTCGAACAGGACCGTGTACTATGGCTACACCTTC.

This clone was found many times. The CDR3 bases are TGTGCCAGCAGCCAGAAGGGGGGGGAGGACACTGAAGCTTTCTTT. Translating it yields CASSQKGGEDTEAFF. The chain links TRBV4-2 to TRBJ1-1; weak D call: TRBD1 (6 bases). Germline V gene lookup returns CDR1 LGHNA and CDR2 YNFKEQ. The V end was cut by 3 bases, the J end by 3 bases, with 14 bases between. CDR3 size: 15 residues.

J is TRBJ2-3 and V is TRBV13; 10 nucleotides line up with TRBD2. CDR1 and CDR2 from the germline V gene are PRHDT and FYEKMQ (reference sequence). V lost 5 bases to trimming and J lost 2 bases; unmatched junction nucleotides: 13. The CDR3 spans 18 residues. The CDR3 reads CASSLFSGGASITDTQYF. The CDR3, as DNA: TGTGCCAGCAGCCTCTTCAGCGGGGGGGCGTCCATCACAGATACGCAGTATTTT. Together with reference TRBV13 and TRBJ2-3, the CDR3 gives the full variable domain: AAGVIQSPRHLIKEKRETATLKCYPIPRHDTVYWYQQGPGQDPQFLISFYEKMQSDKGSIPDRFSAQQFSDYHSELNMSSLELGDSALYFCASSLFSGGASITDTQYFGPGTRLTVL.

In its sample, this clone was seen a few times. The chain uses TRBV6-1 and TRBJ2-3; TRBD2 is a possible D gene (7 bases). V lost 0 bases to trimming and J lost 4 bases, with 11 bases between them. Looked up from germline, CDR1 is MNHNS and CDR2 is SASEGT. The CDR3 totals 15 residues. DNA for the CDR3: TGTGCCAGCAGTGAAGCTGGGGGGGCAGCAGATACGCAGTATTTT. It specifies CASSEAGGAADTQYF.

The chain uses TRBV9 and TRBJ1-2; D possibly corresponds to TRBD1 (6 bases). The CDR3 is 13 residues long. From germline, CDR1 is SGDLS and CDR2 YYNGEE. V was shortened by 1 base and J by 4 bases, with 8 bases between the two germline ends. CDR3 nucleotide sequence: TGTGCCAGCAGCGTAACGGACAGCTATGGCTACACCTTC. Amino acids: CASSVTDSYGYTF. Full variable domain (rest looked up from reference TRBV9 and TRBJ1-2): DSGVTQTPKHLITATGQRVTLRCSPRSGDLSVYWYQQSLDQGLQFLIQYYNGEERAKGNILERFSAQQFPDLHSELNLSSLELGDSALYFCASSVTDSYGYTFGSGTRLTVV.

This clone occurred a few times. The chain joins TRBV7-2 to TRBJ1-2, with 10 bases identical to TRBD1. V was clipped by 1 base and J by 10 bases; unmatched bases: 3. This CDR3 contains 13 residues. The germline CDR1 and CDR2 sequences are SGHTA and FQGNSA. CDR3 loop: CASSLGQGAPYTF. The CDR3 DNA reads TGTGCCAGCAGCTTAGGACAGGGGGCTCCCTACACCTTC.

This chain connects TRBV5-1 to TRBJ1-4; TRBD1 matches 7 bases. Trimming removed 0 bases from V and 8 bases from J; junction bases left unmatched: 4. This CDR3 spans 14 amino acids. CDR1 and CDR2 from the germline V gene are SGHRS and YFSETQ. CDR3 residues: CASSLGQGGEKLFF. CDR3 sequence (DNA): TGCGCCAGCAGCTTGGGACAGGGAGGCGAAAAACTGTTTTTT.

In DNA, the CDR3 is TGTGCCAGCAGCCAACCGGGACTAGCCTTGTCCTACAATGAGCAGTTCTTC. This codes for CASSQPGLALSYNEQFF. The J gene is TRBJ2-1, the V gene TRBV27; TRBD2 aligns across 9 bases. This CDR3 spans 17 amino acids. Germline trimming cut 6 bases from V and 1 base from J; bases unmatched to any gene: 10. Germline CDR1 reads MNHEY; CDR2 reads SMNVEV (reference sequence).

Worth noting for this clone: The same CDR3 is also encoded by other DNA sequences in this sample. The chain uses TRBV18 and TRBJ2-5; D might be TRBD1 (6 bases). V lost 6 bases to trimming and J lost 2 bases, with 10 bases between them. The CDR3 spans 13 residues. Per germline, CDR1 KGHSH and CDR2 LQKENI. The CDR3 reads CASSPDRQETQYF. For the CDR3, the DNA is TGTGCCAGCTCGCCGGACAGACAAGAGACCCAGTACTTC.

The V call is TRBV4-2, the J call TRBJ1-6, with a weak D call TRBD1 (5 bases). Trimming shortened V by 2 bases and J by 8 bases, and 10 bases separated the two germline ends. CDR1 and CDR2 from the germline V gene are LGHNA and YNFKEQ. This CDR3 has 14 amino acids. CDR3 DNA sequence: TGTGCCAGCAGCCAAAACGGGGGGGATTCACCCCTCCACTTT. Residues: CASSQNGGDSPLHF.

V usage is TRBV7-8 and J usage is TRBJ2-7, with 7 bases matching TRBD1. There are 17 residues in the CDR3. The ends lost 2 bases at V and 0 bases at J; junction bases unmatched: 10. Germline V gene lookup returns CDR1 SGHVS and CDR2 FQNEAQ. CDR3: CASSLITGQASSYEQYF. CDR3 DNA sequence: TGTGCCAGCAGCTTAATAACCGGACAGGCCAGCTCCTACGAGCAGTACTTC. The whole variable domain, remainder taken from reference TRBV7-8 and TRBJ2-7, is GAGVSQSPRYKVAKRGQDVALRCDPISGHVSLFWYQQALGQGPEFLTYFQNEAQLDKSGLPSDRFFAERPEGSVSTLKIQRTQQEDSAVYLCASSLITGQASSYEQYFGPGTRLTVT.

This clone was detected only a few times. The gene calls are TRBV20-1 and TRBJ1-3; 11 bases match TRBD1. With 4 bases clipped from V and 3 bases from J, the junction kept 8 bases outside the gene matches. This CDR3 has 16 residues. Germline V gene lookup returns CDR1 DFQATT and CDR2 SNEGSKA (reference sequence). CDR3 sequence reads: CSANDRTGGSGNTIYF. The CDR3 DNA reads TGCAGTGCTAATGATCGGACAGGGGGCAGTGGAAACACCATATATTTT.

This chain joins TRBV4-1 and TRBJ2-7; perhaps TRBD2 as D (5 bases). Germline V CDR1 and CDR2: MGHRA, YSYEKL. The CDR3 is 14 residues long. Trimming cost V 1 base and J 3 bases, with 10 bases left between them. For the CDR3, the DNA is TGCGCCAGCAGCCAAGTTCGCGGGCGCTACGAGCAGTACTTC. Translating it yields CASSQVRGRYEQYF.

This CDR3 is CASSEQDRGVGNVLTF. DNA of the CDR3: TGTGCCAGCAGTGAACAGGACAGGGGCGTAGGTAACGTCCTGACTTTC. This chain joins TRBV6-4 and TRBJ2-6; 9 bases line up with TRBD1. V was pared by 3 bases and J by 10 bases, with 10 bases of the junction left unmatched. The CDR3 is 16 amino acids. CDR1 MRHNA and CDR2 SNTAGT come from the germline V gene.

In this sample, this clone turned up once. The genes are TRBV15 and TRBJ2-5; possible D gene TRBD2, 5 bases. CDR3 size: 14 residues. Germline values: CDR1 LNHNV, CDR2 YYDKDF (reference sequence). The V end was cut by 1 base, the J end by 5 bases, with 11 bases between. The CDR3 is CATSRGGQRETQYF. In DNA form, the CDR3 reads TGTGCCACCAGCAGAGGTGGTCAGCGGGAGACCCAGTACTTC.

The V and J genes are TRBV5-6 and TRBJ2-1; maybe TRBD1 (6 bases). Germline loops: CDR1 SGHDT, CDR2 YYEEEE. This CDR3 is 15 amino acids long. Trimming shortened V by 2 bases and J by 2 bases, and 11 bases separated the two germline ends. CDR3 DNA: TGTGCCAGCAGCTTCCGGGACAAGACCTACAATGAGCAGTTCTTC. This encodes CASSFRDKTYNEQFF.

This chain joins TRBV7-2 and TRBJ2-2, with TRBD1 identical over 9 bases. Germline V CDR1 and CDR2: SGHTA, FQGNSA. V shed 3 bases and J 8 bases; nucleotides not matched to a gene: 7. This CDR3 region has 15 residues. The CDR3 sequence: CASSFPTGGGGELFF. CDR3 nucleotides: TGTGCCAGCAGCTTTCCGACAGGGGGAGGGGGGGAGCTGTTTTTT.

V usage is TRBV6-5 and J usage is TRBJ2-1; 7 bases agree with TRBD2. Germline-derived CDR1 and CDR2 are MNHEY and SVGAGI. The CDR3 is 15 amino acids. V dropped 6 bases and J dropped 0; count of bases not matched to a gene: 5. The CDR3 reads CASRVGGSSYNEQFF. CDR3 nucleotide sequence: TGTGCCAGCAGAGTCGGGGGGTCCTCCTACAATGAGCAGTTCTTC.

The count of this clone is one. The J gene is TRBJ1-4, the V gene TRBV30, with a possible D match to TRBD1 (5 bases). This CDR3 has 14 amino acids. With 6 bases removed from V and 7 bases from J, the gap between germline ends came to 18 bases. Germline CDR1 GTSNPN, CDR2 SVGIG (reference sequence). CDR3 in amino acids: CACRSRGGGEKLFF. CDR3 in DNA: TGTGCCTGCCGTTCCCGTGGGGGGGGTGAAAAACTGTTTTTT.

V gene TRBV20-1 combines with J gene TRBJ2-1, with a possible D match to TRBD2 (5 bases). The CDR3 sequence is 10 residues long. Per germline, CDR1 DFQATT and CDR2 SNEGSKA (reference sequence). V dropped 3 bases and J dropped 8 bases, with 5 bases sitting between them. CDR3 DNA: TGCAGTGCTAGGAGGGATGAGCAGTTCTTC. It encodes CSARRDEQFF.

This clone was counted between two and nine times. The V call is TRBV29-1, the J call TRBJ1-1; 10 bases align to TRBD1. The CDR3 is 14 residues long. V trimming: 6 bases; J trimming: 4 bases; junction bases outside the gene matches: 8. The germline V gene has CDR1 SQVTM and CDR2 ANQGSEA. The CDR3 loop reads CSVTGTGATTEAFF. In nucleotides, the CDR3 is TGCAGCGTGACCGGGACAGGGGCGACCACTGAAGCTTTCTTT.

The chain couples TRBV5-5 to TRBJ1-4; 9 bases match TRBD1. Germline values: CDR1 SGHKS, CDR2 YYEKEE (reference sequence). V lost 3 bases, J lost 8 bases, and 8 bases stayed unmatched. CDR3 length: 15 amino acids. CDR3 coding DNA: TGTGCCAGCAGCTCAACCGGGACAGGGAGAGAAAAACTGTTTTTT. Its translation is CASSSTGTGREKLFF. Full variable domain (missing parts from reference TRBV5-5 and TRBJ1-4): DAGVTQSPTHLIKTRGQQVTLRCSPISGHKSVSWYQQVLGQGPQFIFQYYEKEERGRGNFPDRFSARQFPNYSSELNVNALLLGDSALYLCASSSTGTGREKLFFGSGTQLSVL.

This rearrangement joins TRBV5-1 to TRBJ2-2, with D perhaps TRBD1 (5 bases). This CDR3 comprises 15 residues. Germline V gene lookup returns CDR1 SGHRS and CDR2 YFSETQ. V was pared by 1 base and J by 4 bases, with 11 bases between. The CDR3: CASSLYQGSTGELFF. CDR3 sequence (DNA): TGCGCCAGCAGCTTGTACCAGGGAAGCACCGGGGAGCTGTTTTTT. Supplemented by reference TRBV5-1 and TRBJ2-2, the full variable domain reads KAGVTQTPRYLIKTRGQQVTLSCSPISGHRSVSWYQQTPGQGLQFLFEYFSETQRNKGNFPGRFSGRQFSNSRSEMNVSTLELGDSALYLCASSLYQGSTGELFFGEGSRLTVL.

The chain links TRBV3-1 (or the pseudogene TRBV3-2) to TRBJ2-5, with 10 bases aligning to TRBD1. CDR3 size: 14 residues. V gave up 5 bases and J gave up 4 bases; unmatched junction bases: 4. Germline CDR1 LGHDT, CDR2 YNNKEL (reference sequence). CDR3 amino acids: CASSSRDRGETQYF. CDR3 nucleotides: TGTGCCAGCAGCTCGCGGGACAGGGGAGAGACCCAGTACTTC.

The chain employs TRBV5-5 and TRBJ1-5; 10 nucleotides match TRBD1. Germline V gene data show CDR1 as SGHKS and CDR2 as YYEKEE (reference sequence). V lost 0 bases and J lost 7; bases outside the gene matches: 7. The CDR3 consists of 16 residues. This CDR3 is CASSLVGTGARQPQHF. For the CDR3, the DNA is TGTGCCAGCAGCTTGGTGGGGACAGGGGCGCGGCAGCCCCAGCATTTT.

V usage is TRBV28 and J usage is TRBJ1-5; D is unclear. Trimming cost V 6 bases and J 3 bases, with 6 bases left between them. CDR1 and CDR2 from the germline V gene are MDHEN and SYDVKM. This CDR3 spans 12 amino acids. CDR3 region: CASSTSNQPQHF. The CDR3 DNA follows: TGTGCCAGCAGCACATCCAATCAGCCCCAGCATTTT.